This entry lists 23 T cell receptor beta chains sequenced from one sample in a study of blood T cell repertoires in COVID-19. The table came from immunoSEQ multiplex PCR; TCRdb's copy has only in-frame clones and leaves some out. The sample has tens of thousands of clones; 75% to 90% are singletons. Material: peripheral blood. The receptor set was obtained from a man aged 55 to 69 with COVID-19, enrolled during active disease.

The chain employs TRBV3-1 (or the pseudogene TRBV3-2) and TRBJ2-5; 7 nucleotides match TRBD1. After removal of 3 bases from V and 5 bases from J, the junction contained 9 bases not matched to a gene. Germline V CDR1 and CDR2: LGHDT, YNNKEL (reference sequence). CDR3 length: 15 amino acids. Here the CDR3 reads CASSHPGQRVETQYF. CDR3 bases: TGTGCCAGCAGCCACCCGGGACAGAGGGTGGAGACCCAGTACTTC.

CDR3 loop: CASSVATGMTASGGGREQFF. CDR3 nucleotide sequence: TGTGCCAGCAGCGTAGCTACGGGTATGACGGCTAGCGGGGGAGGCAGGGAGCAGTTCTTC. The chain combines TRBV9 with TRBJ2-1, with 10 bases aligning to TRBD2. Trimming took 0 bases from V and 10 from J; bases not matched to a gene: 22. CDR1 and CDR2 (germline): SGDLS, YYNGEE. The CDR3 runs 20 residues.

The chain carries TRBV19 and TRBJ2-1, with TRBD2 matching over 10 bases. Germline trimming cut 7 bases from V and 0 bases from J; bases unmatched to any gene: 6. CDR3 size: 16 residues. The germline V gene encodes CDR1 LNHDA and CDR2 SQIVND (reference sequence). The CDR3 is CASKRTSGSSYNEQFF. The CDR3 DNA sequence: TGTGCCAGTAAACGGACTAGCGGAAGCTCCTACAATGAGCAGTTCTTC.

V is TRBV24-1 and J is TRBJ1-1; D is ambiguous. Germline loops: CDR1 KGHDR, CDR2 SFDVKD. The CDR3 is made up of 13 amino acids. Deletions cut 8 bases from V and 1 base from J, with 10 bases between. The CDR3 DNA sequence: TGTGCCACCATGGGCGCGGGGAACACTGAAGCTTTCTTT. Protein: CATMGAGNTEAFF.

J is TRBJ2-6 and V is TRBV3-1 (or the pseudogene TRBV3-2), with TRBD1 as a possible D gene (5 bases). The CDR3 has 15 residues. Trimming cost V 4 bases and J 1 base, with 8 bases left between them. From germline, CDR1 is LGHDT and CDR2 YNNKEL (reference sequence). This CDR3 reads CASSPQGSGANVLTF. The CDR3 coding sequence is TGTGCCAGCAGCCCTCAGGGATCTGGGGCCAACGTCCTGACTTTC.

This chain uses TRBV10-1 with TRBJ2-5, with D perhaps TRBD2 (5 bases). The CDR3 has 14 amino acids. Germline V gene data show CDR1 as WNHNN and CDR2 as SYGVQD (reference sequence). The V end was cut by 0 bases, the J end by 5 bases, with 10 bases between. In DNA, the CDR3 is TGCGCCAGCAGTGAGTCGAGGGAGTCGGAGACCCAGTACTTC. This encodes CASSESRESETQYF.

CDR3 nucleotides: TGTGCCAGCAGTCTTCCCGGGGGAGTGGACTATGGCTACACCTTC. Translation gives CASSLPGGVDYGYTF. The genes are TRBV11-3 and TRBJ1-2; D might be TRBD1 (5 bases). V lost 6 bases, J lost 3 bases, and 17 bases lay in between. This CDR3 spans 15 amino acids. CDR1 and CDR2 (germline): SGHNT, YENEEA.

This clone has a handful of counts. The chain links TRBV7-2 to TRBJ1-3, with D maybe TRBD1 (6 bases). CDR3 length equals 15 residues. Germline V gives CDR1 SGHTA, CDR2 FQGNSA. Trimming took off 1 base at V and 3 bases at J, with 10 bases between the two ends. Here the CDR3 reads CASSLGTALGNTIYF. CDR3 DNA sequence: TGTGCCAGCAGCTTAGGGACAGCCCTTGGAAACACCATATATTTT.

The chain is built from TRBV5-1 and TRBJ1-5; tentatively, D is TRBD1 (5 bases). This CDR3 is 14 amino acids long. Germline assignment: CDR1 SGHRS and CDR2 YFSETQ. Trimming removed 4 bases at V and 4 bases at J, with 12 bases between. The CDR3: CASSIDSKNQPQHF. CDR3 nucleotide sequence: TGCGCCAGCAGCATAGACAGCAAAAATCAGCCCCAGCATTTT.

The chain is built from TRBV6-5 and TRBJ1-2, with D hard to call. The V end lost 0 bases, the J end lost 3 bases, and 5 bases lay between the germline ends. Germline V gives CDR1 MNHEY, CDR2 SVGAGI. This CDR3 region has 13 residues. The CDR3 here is CASSYSTDYGYTF. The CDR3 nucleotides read TGTGCCAGCAGTTACTCTACAGACTATGGCTACACCTTC.

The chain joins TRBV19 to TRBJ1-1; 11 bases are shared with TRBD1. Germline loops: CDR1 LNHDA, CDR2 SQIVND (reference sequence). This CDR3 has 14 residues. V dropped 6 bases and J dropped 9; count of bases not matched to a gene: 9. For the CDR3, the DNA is TGTGCCAGTAGGGTAAGGACAGGGGGCACCAAAGCTTTCTTT. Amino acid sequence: CASRVRTGGTKAFF.

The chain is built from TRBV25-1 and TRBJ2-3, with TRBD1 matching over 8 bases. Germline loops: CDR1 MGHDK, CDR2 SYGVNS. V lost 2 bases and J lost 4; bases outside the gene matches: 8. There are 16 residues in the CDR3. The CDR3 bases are TGTGCCAGCAGTGAAAACGGGGGACAGGTCGCAGATACGCAGTATTTT. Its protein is CASSENGGQVADTQYF. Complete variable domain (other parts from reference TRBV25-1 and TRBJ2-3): EADIYQTPRYLVIGTGKKITLECSQTMGHDKMYWYQQDPGMELHLIHYSYGVNSTEKGDLSSESTVSRIRTEHFPLTLESARPSHTSQYLCASSENGGQVADTQYFGPGTRLTVL.

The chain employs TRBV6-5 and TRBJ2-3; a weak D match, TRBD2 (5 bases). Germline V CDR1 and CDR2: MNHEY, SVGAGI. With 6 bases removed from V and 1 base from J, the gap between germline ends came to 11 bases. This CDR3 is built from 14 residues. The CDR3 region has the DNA TGTGCCAGCAGGCTAGCTGGGGGCACAGATACGCAGTATTTT. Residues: CASRLAGGTDTQYF.

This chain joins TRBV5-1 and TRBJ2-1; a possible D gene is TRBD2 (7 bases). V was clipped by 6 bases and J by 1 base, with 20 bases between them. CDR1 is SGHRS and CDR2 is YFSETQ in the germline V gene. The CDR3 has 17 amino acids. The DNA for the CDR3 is TGCGCCAGCACTCTACGGGGAGGGGGTTCATCCTACAATGAGCAGTTCTTC. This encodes CASTLRGGGSSYNEQFF.

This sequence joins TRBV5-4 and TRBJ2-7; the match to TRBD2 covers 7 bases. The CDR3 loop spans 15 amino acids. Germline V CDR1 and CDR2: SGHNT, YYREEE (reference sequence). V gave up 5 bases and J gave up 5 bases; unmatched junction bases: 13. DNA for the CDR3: TGTGCCAGCAGTCCTAAGCGGGAAGTAAGGGACGAGCAGTACTTC. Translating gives CASSPKREVRDEQYF.

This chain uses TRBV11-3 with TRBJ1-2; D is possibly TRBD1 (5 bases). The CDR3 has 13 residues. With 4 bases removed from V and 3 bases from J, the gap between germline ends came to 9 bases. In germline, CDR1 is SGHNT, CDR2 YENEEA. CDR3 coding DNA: TGTGCCAGCAGCTGGGGCAAAGACTATGGCTACACCTTC. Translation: CASSWGKDYGYTF.

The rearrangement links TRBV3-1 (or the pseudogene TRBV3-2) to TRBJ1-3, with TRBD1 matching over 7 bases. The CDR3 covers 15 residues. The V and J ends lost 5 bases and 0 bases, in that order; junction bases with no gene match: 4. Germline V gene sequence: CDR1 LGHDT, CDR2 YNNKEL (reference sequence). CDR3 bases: TGTGCCAGCAGCGCCGACAGGGTCTCTGGAAACACCATATATTTT. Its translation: CASSADRVSGNTIYF.

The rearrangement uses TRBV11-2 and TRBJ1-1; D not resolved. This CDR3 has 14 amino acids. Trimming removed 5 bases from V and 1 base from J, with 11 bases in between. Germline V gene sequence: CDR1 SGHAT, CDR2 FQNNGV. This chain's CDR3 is CASSPYARNTEAFF. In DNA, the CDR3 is TGTGCCAGCAGCCCGTACGCGAGGAACACTGAAGCTTTCTTT. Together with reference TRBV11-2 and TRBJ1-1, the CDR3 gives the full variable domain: EAGVAQSPRYKIIEKRQSVAFWCNPISGHATLYWYQQILGQGPKLLIQFQNNGVVDDSQLPKDRFSAERLKGVDSTLKIQPAKLEDSAVYLCASSPYARNTEAFFGQGTRLTVV.

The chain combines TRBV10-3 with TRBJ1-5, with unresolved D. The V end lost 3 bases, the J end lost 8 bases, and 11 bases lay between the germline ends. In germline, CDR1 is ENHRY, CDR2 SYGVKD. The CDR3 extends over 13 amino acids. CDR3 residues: CAISDGQAEPQHF. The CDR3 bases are TGTGCCATCAGTGATGGGCAGGCAGAGCCCCAGCATTTT.

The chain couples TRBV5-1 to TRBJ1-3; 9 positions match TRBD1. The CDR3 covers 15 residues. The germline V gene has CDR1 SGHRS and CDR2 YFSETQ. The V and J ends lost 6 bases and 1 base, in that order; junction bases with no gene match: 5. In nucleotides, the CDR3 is TGCGCCAGCACTGAAGGACAGGGGTCTGGAAACACCATATATTTT. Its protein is CASTEGQGSGNTIYF.

CDR3 coding DNA: TGCGCCAGCAGCGCCACAGGGTGGAATCAGCCCCAGCATTTT. Translating it yields CASSATGWNQPQHF. The chain uses TRBV4-1 and TRBJ1-5; maybe TRBD1 (6 bases). The germline V and J ends were trimmed by 5 bases and 4 bases, with 12 bases remaining between them. The germline V gene encodes CDR1 MGHRA and CDR2 YSYEKL. CDR3 length: 14 amino acids.

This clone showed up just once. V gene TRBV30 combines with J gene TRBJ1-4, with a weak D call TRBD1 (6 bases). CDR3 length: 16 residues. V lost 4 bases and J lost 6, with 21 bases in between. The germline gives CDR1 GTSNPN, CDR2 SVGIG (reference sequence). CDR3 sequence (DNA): TGTGCCTGGACCCCCGATTTAAGACAGGTGTATGAAAAACTGTTTTTT. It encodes CAWTPDLRQVYEKLFF.

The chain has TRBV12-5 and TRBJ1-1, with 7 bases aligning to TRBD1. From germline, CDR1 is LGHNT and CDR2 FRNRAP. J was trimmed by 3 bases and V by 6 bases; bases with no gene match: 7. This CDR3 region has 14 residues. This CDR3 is CASGRGGRDTEAFF. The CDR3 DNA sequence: TGTGCTAGTGGCCGAGGGGGCAGGGACACTGAAGCTTTCTTT. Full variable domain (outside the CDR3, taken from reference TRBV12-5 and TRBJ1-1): DARVTQTPRHKVTEMGQEVTMRCQPILGHNTVFWYRQTMMQGLELLAYFRNRAPLDDSGMPKDRFSAEMPDATLATLKIQPSEPRDSAVYFCASGRGGRDTEAFFGQGTRLTVV.